This T cell receptor beta chain was sequenced during a study of blood T cells in healthy people across ages. General study points: TCR beta diversity was tightly associated with the proportion of naive T cells.

This clonotype was observed a few times. Its antigen is undetermined. Primed by a sample-barcoded 5' primer and a J-beta primer mix, a second PCR proceeded for about 7 to 11 cycles. TCRdb re-called the 5' RACE reads through MiXCR, storing one row per CDR3 protein. The profile shows roughly 800,000 distinct CDR3 sequences, 20% to 25% of them singletons. V was trimmed by 2 bases and J by 5 bases, leaving 13 bases between them. The CDR3 runs 15 residues. Germline assignment: CDR1 SEHNR and CDR2 FQNEAQ (reference sequence). These data are also associated with another study on T cells of mothers and their children.

The clonotype comes from a boy younger than 18 in good health. V and J are TRBV7-9 and TRBJ2-1; no reliable D call. Sequencing was done on a sample of blood. CDR3 residues: CASSLRFSLNNEQFF. The CDR3 nucleotides read TGTGCCAGCAGCTTAAGGTTTAGCCTGAACAATGAGCAGTTCTTC. Drawing the rest from reference TRBV7-9 and TRBJ2-1, the complete variable domain is DTGVSQNPRHKITKRGQNVTFRCDPISEHNRLYWYRQTLGQGPEFLTYFQNEAQLEKSRLLSDRFSAERPKGSFSTLEIQRTEQGDSAMYLCASSLRFSLNNEQFFGPGTRLTVL.